The rows below give T cell receptor beta chains drawn from one sample of a study of blood T cell dynamics during melanoma immunotherapy. Using immunoSEQ multiplex PCR, the repertoire was profiled, and TCRdb retains in-frame clones only, with some absent. The table has around 10,000 clones, roughly 90% seen once. The specimen comprised blood, sampled from a patient treated with checkpoint blockade. These receptors were taken from a human donor with melanoma. The CDR3 runs from the conserved cysteine through the conserved F or W. A D gene is named only where the DNA matches it firmly. Clone size is shown for a subset of rows, as once, few, many or a class of expanded clone.

15	.	TRBV30	TRBJ1-3	.	TGTGCCTGGAGTGTGGGGCGGGCAGCTGGAAACACCATATATTTT	CAWSVGRAAGNTIYF
13	TRBD1	TRBV27	TRBJ1-2	.	TGTGCCAGCAGTCAACAGGGGTACTATGGCTACACCTTC	CASSQQGYYGYTF
14	.	TRBV2	TRBJ2-7	.	TGTGCCAGCATCCCCCCAGGGGTGGGTGGCGAGCAGTACTTC	CASIPPGVGGEQYF
14	.	TRBV7-3	TRBJ1-6	.	TGTGCCAGCAGCTGGGGCAGGAGTAATTCACCCCTCCACTTT	CASSWGRSNSPLHF
11	.	TRBV28	TRBJ2-1	.	TGTGCCACCCACACCTACAATGAGCAGTTCTTC	CATHTYNEQFF
14	.	TRBV5-4	TRBJ1-1	.	TGTGCCAGCAGGAGAGAAGGGGCGAACACTGAAGCTTTCTTT	CASRREGANTEAFF
14	.	TRBV11-2	TRBJ2-1	.	TGTGCCAGCAGCTTATCTAGCTCCTACAATGAGCAGTTCTTC	CASSLSSSYNEQFF
13	.	TRBV6-5	TRBJ1-5	.	TGTGCCAGCAGTTATCGGGGCAATCAGCCCCAGCATTTT	CASSYRGNQPQHF
15	.	TRBV4-1	TRBJ2-3	.	TGCGCCAGTGGAGTCGGTTGGATTGGCACAGATACGCAGTATTTT	CASGVGWIGTDTQYF
16	TRBD2	TRBV13	TRBJ2-5	.	TGTGCCAGCAGCCCCTCGGGACTGGGGGGGCAAGAGACCCAGTACTTC	CASSPSGLGGQETQYF
14	.	TRBV11-1	TRBJ2-5	.	TGTGCCAGCAGCTTAGTGGGCAGCCAGGAGACCCAGTACTTC	CASSLVGSQETQYF
15	TRBD2	TRBV29-1	TRBJ2-3	.	TGCAGCGTAATGGGACTAGCACCAAGCACAGATACGCAGTATTTT	CSVMGLAPSTDTQYF
14	.	TRBV5-1	TRBJ2-3	.	TGCGCCAGCATGGGCGGAGGAGGGACAGATACGCAGTATTTT	CASMGGGGTDTQYF
15	.	TRBV2	TRBJ2-1	.	TGTGCCAGCAGTGAAGCCGCGGCTGGTGAGGGGGAGCAGTTCTTC	CASSEAAAGEGEQFF
16	.	TRBV6-5	TRBJ1-3	.	TGTGCCAGCAGTTTTACCTCCGGGACGGTAGGAAACACCATATATTTT	CASSFTSGTVGNTIYF
13	.	TRBV11-1	TRBJ1-5	.	TGTGCCAGCAGCTTAGCCCCAGGGCAGCCCCAGCATTTT	CASSLAPGQPQHF
14	TRBD2	TRBV19	TRBJ2-7	once	TGTGCCAGTAGTAGGGGGACTAACTCCTACGAGCAGTACTTC	CASSRGTNSYEQYF
14	.	TRBV7-8	TRBJ2-3	.	TGTGCCAGCAGCTTAGCGCAGGGTTCGGGTACGCAGTATTTT	CASSLAQGSGTQYF
14	.	TRBV28	TRBJ2-4	.	TGTGCCAGCAGTCCAGGGACTCTCAAAAACATTCAGTACTTC	CASSPGTLKNIQYF
16	TRBD1	TRBV7-2	TRBJ2-3	.	TGTGCCAGCAGCTTTTTCGGGACAGGGGCAGGGGATACGCAGTATTTT	CASSFFGTGAGDTQYF
15	.	TRBV27	TRBJ2-7	once	TGTGCCAGCAGTTCCAGTTTAAGGTTACCCTACGAGCAGTACTTC	CASSSSLRLPYEQYF
14	.	TRBV7-8	TRBJ1-1	.	TGTGCCAGCAGCCCCCGGGGCCTGAACACTGAAGCTTTCTTT	CASSPRGLNTEAFF
17	.	TRBV7-3	TRBJ1-2	.	TGTGCCAGCAGCTCGACCCCCGAGTGGGGGACAAACTATGGCTACACCTTC	CASSSTPEWGTNYGYTF
11	.	TRBV6-4	TRBJ1-1	few	TGTGCCAGCCTAACCGACACTGAAGCTTTCTTT	CASLTDTEAFF
15	.	TRBV4-1	TRBJ2-7	.	TGCGCCAGCAGCCAAGTGGCAGGGAAGGTTCGGGAGCAGTACTTC	CASSQVAGKVREQYF
13	.	TRBV5-4	TRBJ2-5	.	TGTGCCAGCAGCCTCAAAGGGGTGGAGACCCAGTACTTC	CASSLKGVETQYF
17	TRBD2	TRBV9	TRBJ2-1	.	TGTGCCAGCAGCGTAGGGGGGACTAGCGGGAGGTTTAGTGAGCAGTTCTTC	CASSVGGTSGRFSEQFF
13	.	TRBV6-5	TRBJ1-5	few	TGTGCCAGCAGCCCCACGATGGTGCAGCCCCAGCATTTT	CASSPTMVQPQHF
11	.	TRBV28	TRBJ1-1	.	TGTGCCAGCAGTTTAGGGTCTGAAGCTTTCTTT	CASSLGSEAFF
14	.	TRBV2	TRBJ2-7	.	TGTGCCAGCACCCCCCGGGCAGGGCCCCCCGAGCAGTACTTC	CASTPRAGPPEQYF